This T cell receptor (beta chain) was documented in a study of blood T cell repertoires in COVID-19. Study as a whole: COVID-19 samples, acute and convalescent, were from the United States, Italy and Spain. T cells, B-cell-depleted T cells, or PBMCs provided the cDNA or gDNA that served as material.

Trimming shortened V by 4 bases and J by 4 bases, and 19 bases separated the two germline ends. CDR3 length equals 16 residues. Germline V gives CDR1 MNHEY, CDR2 SVGEGT. The authors' processing: Amplification with reference gene primers provided the estimates of nucleated cell counts. The assay was immunoSEQ multiplex PCR, and TCRdb's table has in-frame clones only and misses some. The V and J calls and clone size are taken from that table; D and trimming were inferred from the DNA. The sample carries 100,000 to 150,000 clones, 75% to 90% recorded once. This chain links TRBV6-2 or TRBV6-3 with TRBJ1-1; the D gene is possibly TRBD1 (5 bases). Sequencing was done on a sample of peripheral blood. This TCR came from a man aged 70 or older with active or convalescent COVID-19. The chain's CDR3 is CASSSFGRGSATEAFF. CDR3 bases: TGTGCCAGCAGTTCTTTCGGAAGGGGCTCGGCCACTGAAGCTTTCTTT.